The rows below give T cell receptor beta chains drawn from one sample of a study of blood T cells in healthy people across ages. Using its own MiXCR run on the 5' RACE reads, TCRdb lists one record per CDR3 protein. The sample records fewer than 1.5 million distinct CDR3 sequences, around 39% being singletons. The sequenced sample was blood. Receptors originate from a woman aged 18-29 years in good health. The CDR3 runs from the conserved cysteine through the conserved F or W. A D gene is named only where the DNA matches it firmly. For some rows the clone size is stated as once, few or many, or as a class when expanded; others skip it.

TGCGCCAGCTCCGGGACTAGCGCCTACAATGAGCAGTTCTTC	CASSGTSAYNEQFF	TRBV27	TRBJ2-1	TRBD2	many
TGTGCCAGCAGTCCGGGACAGGGGAGCTACTATAATTCACCCCTCCACTTT	CASSPGQGSYYNSPLHF	TRBV27	TRBJ1-6	TRBD1	few
TGTGCCAGCAGTTACCTTCAAAGTGGCAATGAGCAGTTCTTC	CASSYLQSGNEQFF	TRBV6-5	TRBJ2-1	NA	NA
TGTGCCAGCAGCTTAGGTTATGGAGTGGGGGCAGATACGCAGTATTTT	CASSLGYGVGADTQYF	TRBV7-6	TRBJ2-3	NA	NA
TGTGCCAGCATACATACCCCCGGGGAGACCCAGTACTTC	CASIHTPGETQYF	TRBV7-9	TRBJ2-5	NA	few
TGTGCCAGCAGCCGCGACAGGTTTGGTGAAAAACTGTTTTTT	CASSRDRFGEKLFF	TRBV11-2	TRBJ1-4	NA	few
TGTGCCAGCAGTGAAGGATGGGGGACGTACTTC	CASSEGWGTYF	TRBV25-1	TRBJ2-5	NA	NA
TGCGCCAGCAGCCAAGATAGGGGGGCAACTAATGAAAAACTGTTTTTT	CASSQDRGATNEKLFF	TRBV4-1	TRBJ1-4	NA	NA
TGTGCCAGCAGCTCCCCAATAGCGGGCCCTTACAATGAGCAGTTCTTC	CASSSPIAGPYNEQFF	TRBV7-9	TRBJ2-1	TRBD2	NA
TGCAGTGCTAGAAGGGACACTTTCTACGAGCAGTACTTC	CSARRDTFYEQYF	TRBV20-1	TRBJ2-7	NA	NA
TGCGCCAGCAGCTTGGAGAAGGGGACCTACGAGCAGTACTTC	CASSLEKGTYEQYF	TRBV5-1	TRBJ2-7	NA	few
TGTGCCAGCAGCTGGGAGGACAGTACCGGGGAGCTGTTTTTT	CASSWEDSTGELFF	TRBV5-6	TRBJ2-2	NA	NA
TGTGCCAGCAGCTTTATTACAGGTTATGGCTACACCTTC	CASSFITGYGYTF	TRBV9	TRBJ1-2	NA	few
TGTGCCAGCAGCGGCGAGGGACAGAGCACAGATACGCAGTATTTT	CASSGEGQSTDTQYF	TRBV9	TRBJ2-3	TRBD1	NA
TGCGCCAGCAGTTACGTCCCTCAGACTACCGTCGAGCAGTACTTC	CASSYVPQTTVEQYF	TRBV6-6	TRBJ2-7	NA	NA
TGTGCCAGCCTCCCTGGGACTAGCGGGAGCGAGCAGTACTTC	CASLPGTSGSEQYF	TRBV2	TRBJ2-7	TRBD2	NA